The 8 T cell receptor beta chains in this list originate from one sample, sequenced in a study of blood T cells in healthy people across ages. A second PCR of about 7 to 11 cycles used a sample-barcoded 5' primer and a J-beta primer mix. TCRdb redid the calling of the 5' RACE reads with MiXCR, one entry per CDR3 protein. The table has approximately 700,000 distinct CDR3 sequences, roughly 30% seen once. The sequencing sample was made of blood. These receptors came from an elderly woman in good health.

V usage is TRBV7-9 and J usage is TRBJ2-1; 9 positions match TRBD2. This CDR3 contains 15 residues. Germline lookup yields CDR1 SEHNR and CDR2 FQNEAQ (reference sequence). Trimming cost V 6 bases and J 2 bases; bases outside gene matches: 5. This CDR3 reads CASSISGRPYNEQFF. Written as DNA, the CDR3 is TGTGCCAGCAGTATTAGCGGGAGACCCTACAATGAGCAGTTCTTC.

This clonotype was seen ten or more times. V usage is TRBV6-5 and J usage is TRBJ2-7, with TRBD2 matching over 9 bases. The germline V gene encodes CDR1 MNHEY and CDR2 SVGAGI. CDR3 length equals 16 residues. J lost 3 bases, V lost 1 base, and 7 bases had no gene match. The DNA for the CDR3 is TGTGCCAGCAGTTACTTCTTCAGCGGGGGGTACTACGAGCAGTACTTC. As protein: CASSYFFSGGYYEQYF.

This clonotype was counted a single time. V usage is TRBV4-3 and J usage is TRBJ2-3, with a possible D match to TRBD1 (6 bases). Germline values: CDR1 LGHNA, CDR2 YSLEER. Trimming stripped 6 bases from V and 0 bases from J, with 10 bases between. This CDR3 contains 14 residues. The CDR3 is CASRPGVSTDTQYF. The CDR3 DNA follows: TGCGCCAGCAGGCCAGGGGTTAGCACAGATACGCAGTATTTT.

The chain joins TRBV20-1 to TRBJ2-5; D possibly corresponds to TRBD2 (6 bases). The J call could be wrong; TRBJ2-4 is a better fit for the DNA end. The germline V gene has CDR1 DFQATT and CDR2 SNEGSKA (reference sequence). This CDR3 is built from 13 residues. For the CDR3, the DNA is TGCAGTGCCCGGGACTCGACCAAAAACATTCAGTACTTC. Translated: CSARDSTKNIQYF.

This rearrangement joins TRBV4-3 to TRBJ2-5; 7 nucleotides line up with TRBD1. The CDR3 has 14 amino acids. Germline V gene data show CDR1 as LGHNA and CDR2 as YSLEER. Germline trimming cut 1 base from V and 13 bases from J; bases unmatched to any gene: 12. For the CDR3, the DNA is TGCGCCAGCAGCCAAGGACAGGGTCGCTATGAGCTGTACTTC. The encoded protein is CASSQGQGRYELYF.

The table lists this clonotype with many counts. The V call is TRBV29-1, the J call TRBJ2-1; D might be TRBD2 (5 bases). V gave up 5 bases and J gave up 6 bases, with 11 bases separating them. The CDR3 has 12 residues. Germline loops: CDR1 SQVTM, CDR2 ANQGSEA. For the CDR3, the DNA is TGCAGCGTTCGTGAGGGCCCCAATGAGCAGTTCTTC. This sequence encodes CSVREGPNEQFF.

This rearrangement joins TRBV6-2 or TRBV6-3 to TRBJ1-2; D perhaps matches TRBD1 (6 bases). This CDR3 is built from 14 residues. Germline V gene sequence: CDR1 MNHEY, CDR2 SVGEGT. Between the trimmed V and J ends, which lost 6 bases and 2 bases, there was a span of 13 bases. CDR3 sequence (DNA): TGTGCCAGCAGGTACCCGGGGGCGAACTATGGCTACACCTTC. This encodes CASRYPGANYGYTF.

This clonotype was observed a few times. Just one base apart from a much larger clone, this may be a read error. V is TRBV29-1 and J is TRBJ2-7; D is possibly TRBD1 (5 bases). This CDR3 contains 17 residues. The germline CDR1 and CDR2 sequences are SQVTM and ANQGSEA. Trimming cost V 0 bases and J 7 bases, with 25 bases left between them. This chain's CDR3 is CSVEDRGGTGYYNEQYF. The CDR3 nucleotides are TGCAGCGTTGAAGATAGGGGCGGTACAGGCTATTACAATGAGCAGTACTTC.